This T cell receptor (beta chain) was profiled in a study of shared clonotypes between healthy human individuals (dated by TCRdb to about 2020). Background for the entire study: The cohort included three men and a couple of women between 18 and 49 years of age. To increase sequencing depth and limit assay-specific biases, different laboratories used diverse techniques to prepare libraries and sequence TCR repertoires. To estimate repertoire size and how much clonotypes are shared between individuals, the study performed deep sequencing of blood TCR repertoires from about five healthy adults. For each donor, CD4 naive and CD4 memory were each run on three plates, CD8 naive on two plates, and CD8 memory on one plate. Leukapheresis yielded between about 0.94 and 9.5 billion PBMCs per donor. On the study overall, not on this receptor specifically: Higher generation probabilities were observed for clonotypes shared by all four sorted-subset donors than for non-shared clonotypes. The genetic and exposure-history diversity represented was limited by the small number of donors. Incomplete sequencing was indicated by rarefaction of sorted-subset datasets, despite the large sequencing depth. Across several donors, 5% to 6% of naive CD4, over 3% of naive CD8, approximately 2.5% of memory CD4, and approximately 0.4% of memory CD8 clonotypes were shared. Sampling was limited to blood, and TCR repertoires in tissue likely differ from TCR repertoires in blood. Naive subsets generally had larger estimated clonotype richness than memory subsets did. Pairwise subsampling led to the expectation that sequencing depth would affect the degree of clonotype sharing among donors.

Healthy HIV-negative adults with no recently reported acute infections or vaccinations were included as donors. Every donor was a Caucasian adult living in Nashville, Tennessee, USA. Magnetic negative selection was used to enrich CD4+ T cells, after which naive cells were positively selected on CD45RA and the negative fraction became the memory subset. Blood was collected by leukapheresis, and PBMCs were isolated by Ficoll-Histopaque density gradient centrifugation and then cryopreserved in liquid nitrogen vapor phase. Analytical flow cytometry was used to check the purity and quantity of every magnetically sorted T cell population. Each sorted fraction had its genomic DNA isolated and then quantified by UV absorbance on a Nanodrop 2000c. The germline V gene encodes CDR1 GTSNPN and CDR2 SVGIG (reference sequence). V loses 4 bases, J loses 6 bases, and the germline ends lie 15 bases apart. The CDR3 runs 13 amino acids, cysteine and phenylalanine included. The CDR3 DNA has 39 bases and is translated from base 1.

This clone was counted many times. No antigen is known for it. No base-level quality is on record; no much larger clone is a single base apart. Using the deep immunoSEQ assay, multiplex PCR amplified TCR CDR3 regions from genomic DNA. Extracted genomic DNA from each cell subset was distributed evenly across all wells of several immunoSEQ 96-well plates, and each plate was treated as a replicate. For sorted subsets, each replicate PCR was loaded with approximately 200 ng genomic DNA, equivalent to some 31,000 T cell genomes. Purified libraries were quantified with a Qubit 3.0 fluorometer, sized on a Bioanalyzer 2100, and re-quantified with the KAPA Library Quantification kit. Every immunoSEQ 96-well plate was sequenced on a dedicated single-read 150-cycle Illumina NextSeq 550 flow cell. The original pipeline was this. Because only junctional sequences without quality scores were contained in the immunoSEQ output, filtering matching that applied to full-length reads could not be performed. To assign V/J genes and CDR3, sequences were annotated using PyIR, a Python wrapper for IgBLAST v1.9, with IMGT germline references. Reads with weak V/J assignments (E-value above 1e-6), missing CDR3, stop codons, out-of-frame junctions, or ambiguous translated residues were removed. V3J clonotypes were defined as sequences sharing the same inferred V gene, J gene, and CDR3 amino acid sequence. To compute the percentage overlap between repertoires, the number of shared unique clonotypes was divided by the size of the smaller repertoire. Repertoire richness was assessed with RTK rarefaction, the Chao1 estimator, and Recon v2.1 estimates of unobserved clonotypes. OLGA was used to compute generation probabilities for all TCRbeta clonotypes that the gDNA method yielded from a few donors. TCRdb re-hosts the immuneACCESS table, in-frame sequences only. Its copies lack some clones; in the studies checked, an unresolved V gene accounts for under half of them, and the cause for the rest is not known. That table gives V, J and clone size, and the DNA gave D and trimming. The sample has around 990,000 clones on record, 60% to 80% of them singletons. The ten top clones hold approximately 0.9% of the sample.

The origin of this receptor is a man aged 18 to 30 in good health. Some clones in this sample may be carry-over from other donors' samples. The sequenced material came from memory CD4+ T cells from PBMCs. The cell subset or site label corresponds to: CD45RA-negative fraction. Recombination joined TRBV30 with TRBJ1-1, with the identity of the D gene unclear. CDR3 sequence: CAWIGRRGAEAFF. In nucleotides, the sequence is TGTGCCTGGATCGGTCGCCGTGGAGCTGAAGCTTTCTTT.